This T cell receptor beta chain originates from a study of shared clonotypes between healthy human individuals. CDR1 GTSNPN and CDR2 SVGIG come from the germline V gene (reference sequence). The CDR3 runs 14 residues. J gave up 0 bases and V 8 bases, and 6 bases lay outside the gene matches. At the deep level, the assay was run. Replicate sorted-subset PCRs were loaded with 150 to 250 ng DNA, 31,000 or so T cell genomes. Generated by immunoSEQ multiplex PCR, the TCRdb table keeps only in-frame clones and is missing some. This table has roughly 2,300,000 clones, 92% appearing once. The V and J genes are TRBV30 and TRBJ2-3, with 9 bases that match TRBD2. The sequencing sample was made of naive CD4+ T cells from PBMCs. As for subset: CD45RA+ positively selected. The sequence came from a man aged 18 to 29 in good health. Some clones in this sample may be carry-over from other donors' samples. The CDR3 loop reads CAVTSGSSTDTQYF. In nucleotides, the CDR3 is TGTGCCGTGACTAGCGGTTCTAGCACAGATACGCAGTATTTT. Complete variable domain (other parts from reference TRBV30 and TRBJ2-3): SQTIHQWPATLVQPVGSPLSLECTVEGTSNPNLYWYRQAAGRGLQLLFYSVGIGQISSEVPQNLSASRPQDRQFILSSKKLLLSDSGFYLCAVTSGSSTDTQYFGPGTRLTVL.